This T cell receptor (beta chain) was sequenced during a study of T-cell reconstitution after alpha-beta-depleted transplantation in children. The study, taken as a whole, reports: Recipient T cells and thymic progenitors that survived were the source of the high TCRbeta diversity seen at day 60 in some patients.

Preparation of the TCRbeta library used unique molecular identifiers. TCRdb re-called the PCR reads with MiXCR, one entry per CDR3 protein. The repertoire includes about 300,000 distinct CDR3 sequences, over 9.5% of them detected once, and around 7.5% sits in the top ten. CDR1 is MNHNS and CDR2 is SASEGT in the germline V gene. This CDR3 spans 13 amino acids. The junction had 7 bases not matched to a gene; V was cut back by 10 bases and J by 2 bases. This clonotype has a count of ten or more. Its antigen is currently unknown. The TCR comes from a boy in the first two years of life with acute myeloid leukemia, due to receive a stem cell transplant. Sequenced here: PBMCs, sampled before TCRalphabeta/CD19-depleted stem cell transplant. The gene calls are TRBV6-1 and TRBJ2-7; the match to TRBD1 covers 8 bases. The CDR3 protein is CATPGGSTYEQYF. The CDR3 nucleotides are TGTGCCACACCAGGGGGCTCTACCTACGAGCAGTACTTC.